These 21 T cell receptor beta chains share one sample of origin, sequenced in a study of blood T cell repertoires in COVID-19. Here immunoSEQ multiplex PCR was the method, and the copy in TCRdb shows in-frame clones only, minus some. Among about 160,000 clones listed, more than 75% were seen once. The sample taken for sequencing was peripheral blood. Source of these receptors: a man aged 65 to 79 with acute or convalescent COVID-19.

The chain is built from TRBV6-5 and TRBJ1-6; 8 positions agree with TRBD1. The junction had 5 bases not matched to a gene; V was cut back by 6 bases and J by 7 bases. The CDR3 is made up of 14 amino acids. Germline V gene lookup returns CDR1 MNHEY and CDR2 SVGAGI. CDR3 nucleotides: TGTGCCAGCAGCTCCGGACAGGGCAATTCACCCCTCCACTTT. Protein: CASSSGQGNSPLHF.

The V call is TRBV24-1, the J call TRBJ2-7; D is perhaps TRBD2 (7 bases). Germline loops: CDR1 KGHDR, CDR2 SFDVKD. The CDR3 consists of 16 residues. V lost 3 bases, J lost 5 bases, and 19 bases lay in between. CDR3 loop: CATSDGPGGLLHEQYF. The CDR3 DNA reads TGTGCCACCAGTGATGGACCGGGGGGCTTATTACACGAGCAGTACTTC.

This clone was found a few times. The chain uses TRBV9 and TRBJ2-7, with TRBD2 matching 10 bases. The germline V gene encodes CDR1 SGDLS and CDR2 YYNGEE. There are 15 residues in the CDR3. V lost 3 bases and J lost 1; bases outside the gene matches: 4. This CDR3 reads CASSAGLAASYEQYF. The CDR3 DNA follows: TGTGCCAGCAGCGCCGGACTAGCGGCGTCCTACGAGCAGTACTTC.

This clone was picked up one time. The genes are TRBV28 and TRBJ2-3, with 8 positions matching TRBD2. The germline gives CDR1 MDHEN, CDR2 SYDVKM. Trimming cost V 6 bases and J 3 bases; bases outside gene matches: 5. The CDR3 consists of 14 residues. Here the CDR3 DNA reads TGTGCCAGCAGCTACAGCGGGAGAACAGATACGCAGTATTTT. It yields the protein CASSYSGRTDTQYF.

This clone was observed a single time. The V call is TRBV18, the J call TRBJ2-7; 13 positions agree with TRBD2. The V and J ends lost 4 bases and 2 bases, in that order; junction bases with no gene match: 11. CDR3 length: 18 amino acids. Looked up from germline, CDR1 is KGHSH and CDR2 is LQKENI. The CDR3 reads CASSRGGTSGTGTYEQYF. CDR3 sequence (DNA): TGTGCCAGCTCACGAGGTGGGACTAGCGGGACAGGCACCTACGAGCAGTACTTC.

The chain employs TRBV15 and TRBJ2-2, with D maybe TRBD1 (6 bases). The V end lost 1 base, the J end lost 6 bases, and 12 bases lay between the germline ends. The CDR3 is 15 residues long. CDR1 and CDR2 from the germline V gene are LNHNV and YYDKDF (reference sequence). The CDR3 DNA reads as TGTGCCACCAGCAGAGTCGCAGGGGTGGCCGGGGAGCTGTTTTTT. Its protein product is CATSRVAGVAGELFF.

This sequence joins TRBV5-5 and TRBJ1-1, with 7 bases that match TRBD1. CDR1 SGHKS and CDR2 YYEKEE come from the germline V gene (reference sequence). The CDR3 consists of 14 residues. J lost 5 bases, V lost 0 bases, and 4 bases had no gene match. CDR3 nucleotides: TGTGCCAGCAGCTTGGAGACAGGGAGGACTGAAGCTTTCTTT. The encoded protein is CASSLETGRTEAFF.

This clone was found once. The chain uses TRBV5-1 and TRBJ1-1, with 10 nucleotides matching TRBD1. This CDR3 is 16 amino acids long. Unmatched junction bases numbered 6, after V lost 4 bases and J lost 0 bases. The germline gives CDR1 SGHRS, CDR2 YFSETQ. The CDR3 sequence: CASSPGTGVLNTEAFF. CDR3 sequence (DNA): TGCGCCAGCAGCCCCGGGACAGGGGTTTTGAACACTGAAGCTTTCTTT.

This clone was detected a few times. CDR3 bases: TGTGCCAGCAGCTCACAGGGTGGTAATTCACCCCTCCACTTT. Translated: CASSSQGGNSPLHF. The rearrangement joins TRBV11-2 to TRBJ1-6, with a possible D match to TRBD1 (6 bases). The CDR3 is 14 residues long. Trimming pared 4 bases from V and 6 bases from J, leaving 10 bases between. Germline-derived CDR1 and CDR2 are SGHAT and FQNNGV.

This chain connects TRBV30 to TRBJ1-5, with 7 nucleotides matching TRBD1. Germline-derived CDR1 and CDR2 are GTSNPN and SVGIG (reference sequence). Unmatched junction bases numbered 8, after V lost 3 bases and J lost 3 bases. The CDR3 sequence is 15 residues long. The CDR3 DNA reads as TGTGCCTGGAGCCCAGGGACAGCTTACAATCAGCCCCAGCATTTT. Translating gives CAWSPGTAYNQPQHF.

This clone appeared once. The chain is built from TRBV18 and TRBJ1-2; TRBD1 is a possible D gene (5 bases). The CDR3 is 14 amino acids. Germline assignment: CDR1 KGHSH and CDR2 LQKENI. The V gene lost 4 bases and the J gene lost 6 bases, with 15 bases spanning the gap. CDR3 residues: CASSLDGEGNGYTF. The CDR3 bases are TGTGCCAGCTCACTTGACGGGGAGGGGAATGGCTACACCTTC.

This clone was seen just once. The chain joins TRBV2 to TRBJ2-5; 9 nucleotides match TRBD1. Looked up from germline, CDR1 is SNHLY and CDR2 is FYNNEI. This CDR3 region has 15 residues. V shed 7 bases and J 1 base; nucleotides not matched to a gene: 7. The CDR3 reads CASMVDRGPQETQYF. The DNA of the CDR3 is TGTGCCAGCATGGTGGACAGGGGCCCCCAAGAGACCCAGTACTTC. The variable domain in full, completed from reference TRBV2 and TRBJ2-5, reads EPEVTQTPSHQVTQMGQEVILRCVPISNHLYFYWYRQILGQKVEFLVSFYNNEISEKSEIFDDQFSVERPDGSNFTLKIRSTKLEDSAMYFCASMVDRGPQETQYFGPGTRLLVL.

DNA for the CDR3: TGTGCCAGCTCGGGTCAGGGGGACCCTTTATCCCTCCACTTT. Translating it yields CASSGQGDPLSLHF. The chain joins TRBV18 to TRBJ1-6, with 7 bases identical to TRBD1. CDR1 and CDR2 from the germline V gene are KGHSH and LQKENI. CDR3 size: 14 residues. V was clipped by 6 bases and J by 14 bases; unmatched bases: 13.

The genes are TRBV10-3 and TRBJ2-5; 8 nucleotides match TRBD1. The trim removed 4 bases at V and 5 bases at J, leaving 6 bases unmatched. Germline CDR1 is ENHRY and CDR2 is SYGVKD. This CDR3 is built from 14 residues. CDR3 nucleotides: TGTGCCATCAGTGGGACAGGGCCAATGGAGACCCAGTACTTC. Translated: CAISGTGPMETQYF.

This chain links TRBV5-1 with TRBJ1-2; D unclear. With 4 bases removed from V and 1 base from J, the gap between germline ends came to 14 bases. This CDR3 region has 15 residues. From germline, CDR1 is SGHRS and CDR2 YFSETQ. The CDR3 here is CASSQTPRDNYGYTF. The CDR3 DNA reads as TGCGCCAGCAGCCAGACACCCCGGGATAACTATGGCTACACCTTC.

The chain recombines TRBV24-1 with TRBJ2-7; 11 bases line up with TRBD1. The CDR3 runs 16 residues. Germline assignment: CDR1 KGHDR and CDR2 SFDVKD. Trimming took 2 bases from V and 4 from J; bases not matched to a gene: 6. The CDR3 loop reads CATSDSGTGGRYEQYF. The DNA of the CDR3 is TGTGCCACCAGTGATTCCGGGACAGGGGGACGTTACGAGCAGTACTTC.

The chain recombines TRBV9 with TRBJ2-2; D ambiguous. Per the germline V gene, CDR1 is SGDLS and CDR2 is YYNGEE. The V and J ends lost 0 bases and 8 bases respectively, with 14 bases between them. The CDR3 runs 15 residues. The CDR3 coding sequence is TGTGCCAGCAGCGTAGCTAGTAGGTCTACTGGGGAGCTGTTTTTT. Residues: CASSVASRSTGELFF.

The V and J genes are TRBV19 and TRBJ2-1, with TRBD1 matching over 10 bases. This CDR3 spans 15 amino acids. Germline CDR1 is LNHDA and CDR2 is SQIVND (reference sequence). The trim removed 8 bases at V and 4 bases at J, leaving 8 bases unmatched. The CDR3 bases are TGTGCCAGTGCTAAGGGGACAGGGGAGTACAATGAGCAGTTCTTC. This gives the protein CASAKGTGEYNEQFF.

The chain employs TRBV6-1 and TRBJ1-3; D remains ambiguous. The V gene's germline CDR1 is MNHNS and CDR2 SASEGT. The CDR3 is 17 residues long. V gave up 0 bases and J gave up 2 bases, with 14 bases separating them. The chain's CDR3 is CASSEAKDGGAGNTIYF. In DNA form, the CDR3 reads TGTGCCAGCAGTGAAGCTAAGGACGGAGGAGCTGGAAACACCATATATTTT.

V usage is TRBV7-2 and J usage is TRBJ1-1; 9 bases match TRBD1. The germline CDR1 and CDR2 sequences are SGHTA and FQGNSA. Trimming at V came to 3 bases and at J to 3 bases, leaving 2 bases not matched to a gene. The CDR3 covers 14 residues. The CDR3: CASSFTGGDTEAFF. In DNA form, the CDR3 reads TGTGCCAGCAGCTTTACAGGGGGCGACACTGAAGCTTTCTTT.

This chain connects TRBV30 to TRBJ1-4, with 9 bases identical to TRBD1. Germline V gene data show CDR1 as GTSNPN and CDR2 as SVGIG (reference sequence). CDR3 length equals 15 residues. The junction had 8 bases not matched to a gene; V was cut back by 1 base and J by 8 bases. This chain's CDR3 is CAWSEGTGFVEKLFF. The CDR3 region has the DNA TGTGCCTGGAGTGAGGGGACAGGGTTTGTCGAAAAACTGTTTTTT.